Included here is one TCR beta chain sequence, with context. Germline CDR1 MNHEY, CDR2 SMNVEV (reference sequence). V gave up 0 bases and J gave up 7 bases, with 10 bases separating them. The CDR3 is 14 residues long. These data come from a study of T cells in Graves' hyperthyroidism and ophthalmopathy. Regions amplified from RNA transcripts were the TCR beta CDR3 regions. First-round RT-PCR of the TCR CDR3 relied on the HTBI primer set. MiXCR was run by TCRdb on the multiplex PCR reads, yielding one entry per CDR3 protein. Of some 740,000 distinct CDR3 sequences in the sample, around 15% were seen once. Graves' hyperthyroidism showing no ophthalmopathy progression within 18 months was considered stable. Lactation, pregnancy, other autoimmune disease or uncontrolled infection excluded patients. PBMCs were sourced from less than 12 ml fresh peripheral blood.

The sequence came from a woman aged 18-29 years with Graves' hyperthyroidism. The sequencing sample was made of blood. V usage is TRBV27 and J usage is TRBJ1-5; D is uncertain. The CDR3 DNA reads TGTGCCAGCAGTTTATCGAGGGAGTACCAGCCCCAGCATTTT. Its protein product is CASSLSREYQPQHF.